These 23 T cell receptor beta chains originate from one sample sequenced in a study of neurological immune-mediated disorders. MiXCR, applied by TCRdb to the 5' RACE reads, yields one record per CDR3 protein. The sample has roughly 100,000 distinct CDR3 sequences, roughly 4% seen once; the top ten hold 5% to 7.5%. Sequenced input: PBMCs. The source is a woman aged 18-29 years with multiple sclerosis.

There are many counts of this clonotype. This rearrangement joins TRBV5-5 to TRBJ2-2; TRBD2 aligns across 11 bases. Trimming removed 1 base from V and 4 bases from J; junction bases left unmatched: 3. The germline CDR1 and CDR2 sequences are SGHKS and YYEKEE (reference sequence). CDR3 length: 16 amino acids. CDR3 in DNA: TGTGCCAGCAGCTTGACTAGCGGGGGATTCACCGGGGAGCTGTTTTTT. The encoded protein is CASSLTSGGFTGELFF.

Comments on this clonotype: A junction boundary mismatches the germline segment, possibly from a read error. The V gene is TRBV18, the J gene TRBJ2-6, with D perhaps matching TRBD1 (5 bases). The CDR3 loop spans 17 amino acids. The germline V gene encodes CDR1 KGHSH and CDR2 LQKENI. The chain's CDR3 is CPSSSTGTLSGANVLTF. CDR3 sequence (DNA): TGTCCCAGCTCGTCAACAGGAACCCTCTCTGGGGCCAACGTCCTGACTTTC.

In this sample, this clonotype turned up many times. The chain has TRBV7-2 and TRBJ2-1; D not resolved. The germline gives CDR1 SGHTA, CDR2 FQGNSA. The length of the CDR3 is 17 residues. V lost 5 bases and J lost 0, with 17 bases in between. The CDR3 bases are TGTGCCAGCAGCCCGAGTAGCCATTGGAGCTCCTACAATGAGCAGTTCTTC. This gives the protein CASSPSSHWSSYNEQFF.

Ten or more counts support this clonotype. The chain recombines TRBV5-1 with TRBJ1-1; the match to TRBD1 covers 9 bases. J gave up 7 bases and V 4 bases, and 8 bases lay outside the gene matches. The CDR3 loop spans 14 amino acids. The germline V gene has CDR1 SGHRS and CDR2 YFSETQ. CDR3 protein: CASSPTTGGIEAFF. The CDR3 bases are TGCGCCAGCAGCCCTACCACAGGGGGCATTGAAGCTTTCTTT. Full variable domain (remainder filled in from reference TRBV5-1 and TRBJ1-1): KAGVTQTPRYLIKTRGQQVTLSCSPISGHRSVSWYQQTPGQGLQFLFEYFSETQRNKGNFPGRFSGRQFSNSRSEMNVSTLELGDSALYLCASSPTTGGIEAFFGQGTRLTVV.

This clonotype has at least ten counts. The chain is built from TRBV20-1 and TRBJ2-7; possibly TRBD1 or TRBD2 for D (5 bases each). Trimming took 0 bases from V and 5 from J, leaving 14 bases between them. CDR1 and CDR2 from the germline V gene are DFQATT and SNEGSKA (reference sequence). The CDR3 totals 14 residues. Here the CDR3 reads CSARDSREFNEQYF. In nucleotides, the CDR3 is TGCAGTGCTAGAGACTCCAGGGAGTTTAACGAGCAGTACTTC.

In this sample, this clonotype turned up many times. The rearrangement links TRBV5-1 to TRBJ2-1; 12 bases are a match to TRBD1. V shed 7 bases, J shed 9 bases, and the junction held 8 bases outside the gene matches. The CDR3 has 14 residues. Germline V gene sequence: CDR1 SGHRS, CDR2 YFSETQ. The CDR3 DNA reads as TGCGCCAGCGCCGAAGGGACAGGGGGCAGTGAGCAGTTCTTC. Protein product: CASAEGTGGSEQFF. The full variable domain, rest sourced from reference TRBV5-1 and TRBJ2-1, is KAGVTQTPRYLIKTRGQQVTLSCSPISGHRSVSWYQQTPGQGLQFLFEYFSETQRNKGNFPGRFSGRQFSNSRSEMNVSTLELGDSALYLCASAEGTGGSEQFFGPGTRLTVL.

This clonotype was counted at least ten times. This chain joins TRBV24-1 and TRBJ2-1, with 8 bases that match TRBD2. Germline CDR1 and CDR2: KGHDR and SFDVKD. This CDR3 region has 16 residues. V lost 3 bases to trimming and J lost 6 bases; unmatched junction nucleotides: 9. The CDR3 protein is CATSDPGGRVPNEQFF. In nucleotides, the CDR3 is TGTGCCACCAGTGATCCGGGGGGGAGGGTGCCCAATGAGCAGTTCTTC.

This clonotype was recorded at least ten times. V gene TRBV5-5 combines with J gene TRBJ2-5; D is undetermined. Trimming cost V 0 bases and J 1 base, with 10 bases left between them. Germline V gene sequence: CDR1 SGHKS, CDR2 YYEKEE (reference sequence). There are 15 residues in the CDR3. Written as DNA, the CDR3 is TGTGCCAGCAGCTTGGAGTGGGCCCGCCAAGAGACCCAGTACTTC. It yields the protein CASSLEWARQETQYF.

This clonotype was seen ten or more times. V usage is TRBV3-1 and J usage is TRBJ2-7; maybe TRBD1 (5 bases). The CDR3 is 12 amino acids. Trimming removed 4 bases from V and 3 bases from J, with 7 bases in between. CDR1 LGHDT and CDR2 YNNKEL come from the germline V gene (reference sequence). The CDR3 nucleotides are TGTGCCAGCAGCCGTACAGGCTACGAGCAGTACTTC. Translated: CASSRTGYEQYF.

This clonotype was counted many times. The chain joins TRBV6-1 to TRBJ2-3; D is perhaps TRBD2 (5 bases). Germline CDR1 reads MNHNS; CDR2 reads SASEGT. The CDR3 is 16 amino acids. V lost 6 bases, J lost 1 base, and 17 bases lay in between. The CDR3 is CASSQGLRRRTDTQYF. The CDR3 DNA is TGTGCCAGCAGCCAAGGACTCCGCCGCCGCACAGATACGCAGTATTTT.

V gene TRBV4-2 combines with J gene TRBJ2-1; D uncertain. Trimming shortened V by 0 bases and J by 6 bases, and 6 bases separated the two germline ends. The CDR3 is 13 amino acids. The germline gives CDR1 LGHNA, CDR2 YNFKEQ. The CDR3 protein is CASSQEVGNEQFF. As DNA, the CDR3 is TGTGCCAGCAGCCAAGAAGTCGGCAATGAGCAGTTCTTC.

For this clonotype: Being one base from a much bigger clone, this may be a read error. This chain joins TRBV12-3 or TRBV12-4 and TRBJ2-1; D not resolved. This CDR3 is 14 amino acids long. As DNA, the CDR3 is TGTGCCAGCAGTTTACGAGACGGCAACAATGGGCAGTTCTTC. Translating gives CASSLRDGNNGQFF.

In its sample, this clonotype was seen many times. The rearrangement uses TRBV7-2 and TRBJ2-5; D gene ambiguous. CDR1 and CDR2 (germline): SGHTA, FQGNSA. The ends were cut back, 5 bases at V and 4 bases at J, with 11 bases in the middle. The CDR3 spans 13 residues. The CDR3 reads CASSRVTPETQYF. Here the CDR3 DNA reads TGTGCCAGCAGCCGGGTGACCCCAGAGACCCAGTACTTC.

This clonotype has ten or more counts. The chain uses TRBV5-1 and TRBJ2-7, with a tentative D call TRBD1 (6 bases). The CDR3 has 17 amino acids. The ends were cut back, 4 bases at V and 0 bases at J, with 20 bases in the middle. The germline V gene has CDR1 SGHRS and CDR2 YFSETQ. As DNA, the CDR3 is TGCGCCAGCAGCCCTTATTGGACAGCGACAATCTCCTACGAGCAGTACTTC. Translated, it gives CASSPYWTATISYEQYF.

This clonotype was counted many times. V usage is TRBV5-8 and J usage is TRBJ1-5, with 9 bases that match TRBD1. The J segment lost 1 base and the V segment lost 4 bases, leaving 9 bases of the junction unmatched. This CDR3 contains 17 residues. Per the germline V gene, CDR1 is SGHTS and CDR2 is YDEGEE. The CDR3 loop is CASSNRDRERSNQPQHF. The DNA for the CDR3 is TGTGCCAGCAGCAACCGGGACAGGGAAAGGAGCAATCAGCCCCAGCATTTT.

This clonotype was observed many times. The rearrangement uses TRBV4-2 and TRBJ2-2; D is perhaps TRBD2 (6 bases). The CDR3 extends over 15 amino acids. V was pared by 2 bases and J by 6 bases, with 13 bases between. CDR1 is LGHNA and CDR2 is YNFKEQ in the germline V gene. CDR3 DNA sequence: TGTGCCAGCAGCCAACGACGTGGAGGGGCCGGGGAGCTGTTTTTT. Translation: CASSQRRGGAGELFF.

Many counts were recorded for this clonotype. This rearrangement joins TRBV7-2 to TRBJ2-1; D gene unclear. Germline-derived CDR1 and CDR2 are SGHTA and FQGNSA. Trimming pared 1 base from V and 5 bases from J, leaving 6 bases between. The CDR3 sequence is 13 residues long. CDR3 nucleotides: TGTGCCAGCAGCTTAGTGGGGAACAATGAGCAGTTCTTC. The encoded protein is CASSLVGNNEQFF. Looking up the rest from reference TRBV7-2 and TRBJ2-1 gives the full variable domain: GAGVSQSPSNKVTEKGKDVELRCDPISGHTALYWYRQSLGQGLEFLIYFQGNSAPDKSGLPSDRFSAERTGGSVSTLTIQRTQQEDSAVYLCASSLVGNNEQFFGPGTRLTVL.

This clonotype was seen ten or more times. The rearrangement uses TRBV20-1 and TRBJ1-4, with D perhaps TRBD1 (5 bases). V lost 0 bases and J lost 7, with 15 bases in between. The CDR3 is 15 residues long. The V gene's germline CDR1 is DFQATT and CDR2 SNEGSKA (reference sequence). CDR3 nucleotide sequence: TGCAGTGCTAGAGATCTCGGGGGAAATGGTGAAAAACTGTTTTTT. Translation gives CSARDLGGNGEKLFF.

This clonotype was picked up many times. The rearrangement uses TRBV29-1 and TRBJ2-7; TRBD1 is a possible D gene (6 bases). V lost 7 bases and J 6 bases, leaving 19 bases between the germline ends. The CDR3 consists of 13 residues. Germline-derived CDR1 and CDR2 are SQVTM and ANQGSEA. The CDR3 reads CSGLHRDNSEQYF. The CDR3 DNA sequence: TGCAGCGGTTTACACAGGGACAACTCCGAGCAGTACTTC.

This clonotype has at least ten counts. The V and J genes are TRBV7-3 and TRBJ1-1; D call uncertain. CDR3 length equals 13 residues. The germline V and J ends were trimmed by 0 bases and 3 bases, with 5 bases remaining between them. Germline V gene sequence: CDR1 SGHTA, CDR2 FQGTGA. CDR3 sequence: CASSLTADTEAFF. DNA of the CDR3: TGTGCCAGCAGCTTAACCGCGGACACTGAAGCTTTCTTT.

This clonotype was picked up many times. This sequence joins TRBV7-8 and TRBJ2-2; 9 bases are shared with TRBD1. V was clipped by 2 bases and J by 6 bases; unmatched bases: 13. The CDR3 length is 18 residues. Germline V gives CDR1 SGHVS, CDR2 FQNEAQ. This CDR3 reads CASSLRDRVVGGAGELFF. The DNA for the CDR3 is TGTGCCAGCAGCTTAAGGGACAGGGTGGTGGGAGGCGCCGGGGAGCTGTTTTTT. Using reference TRBV7-8 and TRBJ2-2 for the parts outside the CDR3, the full variable domain is GAGVSQSPRYKVAKRGQDVALRCDPISGHVSLFWYQQALGQGPEFLTYFQNEAQLDKSGLPSDRFFAERPEGSVSTLKIQRTQQEDSAVYLCASSLRDRVVGGAGELFFGEGSRLTVL.

This clonotype was recorded at least ten times. The chain employs TRBV6-5 and TRBJ2-1; no clear D. V shed 6 bases and J shed 5 bases, with 14 bases lying between them. Germline V gene lookup returns CDR1 MNHEY and CDR2 SVGAGI. This CDR3 has 14 amino acids. The CDR3 coding sequence is TGTGCCAGCAGACCCGTCGGCCCGAACAATGAGCAGTTCTTC. It is translated as CASRPVGPNNEQFF.

This clonotype was seen ten or more times. The V and J genes are TRBV20-1 and TRBJ2-1; 7 bases match TRBD1. J was trimmed by 8 bases and V by 5 bases; bases with no gene match: 6. In germline, CDR1 is DFQATT, CDR2 SNEGSKA (reference sequence). The CDR3 length is 12 residues. The CDR3 DNA reads TGCAGTGCTTCTCTACAGGGGCATGAGCAGTTCTTC. Residues: CSASLQGHEQFF.